This entry is about one T cell receptor (beta chain). These data originate in a study of blood T cell repertoires in COVID-19. The protocol was immunoSEQ multiplex PCR, while the TCRdb copy is restricted to in-frame clones and leaves out a portion. This sample has approximately 260,000 clones, with 85% found just once. Material: PBMCs or T cells enriched from blood (not recorded which). The receptor comes from a woman in her forties or fifties who had been exposed to COVID-19.

In DNA, the CDR3 is TGTGCCAGCAGCTTAGATCTAGGCCCCACAGATACGCAGTATTTT. Its translation is CASSLDLGPTDTQYF. The chain carries TRBV11-2 and TRBJ2-3; D not resolved. CDR1 is SGHAT and CDR2 is FQNNGV in the germline V gene. V was clipped by 0 bases and J by 2 bases, with 9 bases between them. The CDR3 is 15 amino acids.